This TCR beta chain emerged from a study of monozygotic twins with inflammatory bowel disease. Study-wide results and caveats: Relative to healthy twins, IBD patients had fewer clonotypes in common with others, a gap that was especially apparent with disease activity. Resolution of different T cell subtypes was not achieved. IBD patients showed reduced TCRbeta diversity (inverse Simpson) versus healthy co-twins.

Both TCRalpha and TCRbeta cDNA were subjected to two nested PCRs lasting approximately 16 and 9 cycles. TCRdb re-called the 5' RACE reads; every CDR3 protein appears as one record, without DNA. This sample's table has more than 120,000 distinct CDR3 sequences. As for this clonotype: Its target is unknown.

The CDR3 runs to 15 residues. The germline gives CDR1 KGHDR, CDR2 SFDVKD. Source material: blood. The chain links TRBV24-1 to TRBJ2-7; without DNA, the TCRdb call of TRBD1 cannot be checked. The source of this sequence is a human donor with ulcerative colitis or Crohn's disease, or a healthy co-twin of an affected twin (not recorded which). CDR3 sequence reads: CATSDPGQGDVEQYF.